The clone carrying this TCR beta chain appeared once. As the CDR3 is not closed by the conserved phenylalanine or tryptophan, this likely results from a read error. Researchers generated TCR beta cDNA from about 530 ng of total RNA, relying on a constant-region primer. Slightly modified ARM-PCR with three nested multiplex PCR rounds yielded TCR beta libraries. The two initial PCR rounds, nine to eleven cycles each, used TRBV1-TRBV30 forward and C-beta reverse primers. TCRdb re-called the multiplex PCR reads with MiXCR, one entry per CDR3 protein. The data contain under 150,000 distinct CDR3 sequences, approximately 68% of them singletons. The sample belongs to a study of tumor-infiltrating lymphocytes in primary liver carcinoma. The CDR3 sequence is 14 residues long. Per the germline V gene, CDR1 is MNHEY and CDR2 is SVGAGI. Trimming removed 4 bases at V and 9 bases at J, with 18 bases between. Co-extracted RNA and DNA came from roughly 21-30 mg of unsorted bulk tissue.

Sequencing was carried out using tumor-adjacent normal liver tissue. V and J are TRBV6-5 and TRBJ2-5; D is perhaps TRBD1 (7 bases). The receptor comes from a woman aged 60-70 years with primary liver carcinoma and hepatitis B virus infection. CDR3 coding DNA: TGTGCCAGCAGTTCGGGGACAGTTCGCGGGGCCCAGTACCTC. Amino acids: CASSSGTVRGAQYL.